Below, one T cell receptor beta chain is given with its context. Its specificity is unknown. CDR3 length equals 14 residues. Germline V lookup: CDR1 MDHEN, CDR2 SYDVKM. V lost 1 base to trimming and J lost 6 bases, with 10 bases between them. Only in-frame clones appear in the TCRdb table, and some are missing; sequencing was by immunoSEQ multiplex PCR. The sample lists 2,500 to 3,500 clones; around 83% were seen once. The sample originates from a study of immune evolution from preneoplasia to lung adenocarcinoma. General study findings and limits: Normal lung had highest clonality; later lesions appeared denser, more diverse.

The V gene is TRBV28, the J gene TRBJ1-5; D remains unclear. The source material was FFPE atypical adenomatous hyperplasia tissue from the lung. The subset is: atypical adenomatous hyperplasia (AAH), lung preneoplasia. The receptor comes from a person between 65 and 79 years old with lung adenocarcinoma. CDR3: CASSLFDIGQPQHF. CDR3 nucleotides: TGTGCCAGCAGTTTATTCGATATAGGTCAGCCCCAGCATTTT. Variable domain in full (rest from reference TRBV28 and TRBJ1-5): DVKVTQSSRYLVKRTGEKVFLECVQDMDHENMFWYRQDPGLGLRLIYFSYDVKMKEKGDIPEGYSVSREKKERFSLILESASTNQTSMYLCASSLFDIGQPQHFGDGTRLSIL.